This T cell receptor (beta chain) originates from a study of cytomegalovirus exposure and HLA in healthy donors. Use of 60 Vbeta and 13 Jbeta primers characterized the PCR. The table came from immunoSEQ multiplex PCR; TCRdb's copy has only in-frame clones and leaves some out. Of 210,000 or so clones listed, over 80% were seen once; the top ten hold 1.3%. The CDR3 loop spans 13 amino acids. The V gene lost 6 bases and the J gene lost 2 bases, with 10 bases spanning the gap. The V gene's germline CDR1 is SNHLY and CDR2 FYNNEI. Whole-study findings and limits: Within an earlier analysis, most TCR beta V segments proved productive either about 90% or about 30% of the time. With later analysis, a missense DCLRE1C variant became linked to TCR beta V- and J-gene trimming. Immune exposure information available was restricted to CMV serostatus. In presence/absence analyses, roughly uniform sequencing depth across donors was assumed.

As for this clone: The antigen is undetermined.

Sequencing used PBMCs. The sequence derives from a man younger than 40 in good health and CMV-seronegative. The gene calls are TRBV2 and TRBJ1-1, with a weak D call TRBD1 (5 bases). The CDR3 is CASSVDSNTEAFF. The CDR3 coding sequence is TGTGCCAGCAGCGTCGACAGCAACACTGAAGCTTTCTTT.